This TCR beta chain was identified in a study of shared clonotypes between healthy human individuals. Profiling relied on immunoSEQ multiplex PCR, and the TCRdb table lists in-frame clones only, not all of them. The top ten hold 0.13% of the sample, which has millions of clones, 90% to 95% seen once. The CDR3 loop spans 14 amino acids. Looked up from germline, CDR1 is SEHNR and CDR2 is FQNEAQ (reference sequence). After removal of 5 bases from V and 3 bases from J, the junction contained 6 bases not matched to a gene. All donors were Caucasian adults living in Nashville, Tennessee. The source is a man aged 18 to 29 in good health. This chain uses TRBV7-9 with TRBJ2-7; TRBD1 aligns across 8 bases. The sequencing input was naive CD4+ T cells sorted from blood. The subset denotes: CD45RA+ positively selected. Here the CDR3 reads CASSPPGQGYEQYF. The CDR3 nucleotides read TGTGCCAGCAGCCCCCCAGGACAGGGCTACGAGCAGTACTTC.